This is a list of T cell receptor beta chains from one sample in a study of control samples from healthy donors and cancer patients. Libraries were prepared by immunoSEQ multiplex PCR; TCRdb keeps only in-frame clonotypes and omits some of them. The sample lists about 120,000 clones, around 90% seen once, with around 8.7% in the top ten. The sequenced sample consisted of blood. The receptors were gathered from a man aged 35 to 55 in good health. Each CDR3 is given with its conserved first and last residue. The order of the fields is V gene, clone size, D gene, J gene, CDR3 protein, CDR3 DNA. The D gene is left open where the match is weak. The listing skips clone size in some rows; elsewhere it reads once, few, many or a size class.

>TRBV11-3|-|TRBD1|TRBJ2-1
CASSLGGTGGNEQFF
TGTGCCAGCAGCTTAGGTGGGACAGGGGGGAATGAGCAGTTCTTC
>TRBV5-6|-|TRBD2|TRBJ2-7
CASSRTSGVTYEQYF
TGTGCCAGCAGCCGGACTAGCGGGGTTACCTACGAGCAGTACTTC
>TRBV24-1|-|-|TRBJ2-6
CATSDGSSGANVLTF
TGTGCCACCAGTGATGGTAGCTCTGGGGCCAACGTCCTGACTTTC
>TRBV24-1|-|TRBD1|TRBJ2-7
CATSGQGYEQYF
TGTGCCACCAGTGGACAGGGCTACGAGCAGTACTTC
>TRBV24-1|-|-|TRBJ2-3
CATSDGSPTDTQYF
TGTGCCACCAGTGATGGGTCCCCCACAGATACGCAGTATTTT
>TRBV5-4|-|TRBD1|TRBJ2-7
CASSSPRQGYEQYF
TGTGCCAGCAGCAGTCCCCGACAGGGCTACGAGCAGTACTTC
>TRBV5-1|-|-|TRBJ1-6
CASSLASGWESPLHF
TGCGCCAGCAGCTTGGCCTCGGGGTGGGAGTCACCCCTCCACTTT
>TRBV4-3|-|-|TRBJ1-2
CASSQKSGGRANYGYTF
TGCGCCAGCAGCCAAAAGAGTGGGGGCCGAGCTAACTATGGCTACACCTTC
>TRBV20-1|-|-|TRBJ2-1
CSASRGQLYNEQFF
TGCAGTGCTAGTCGAGGACAGCTGTACAATGAGCAGTTCTTC
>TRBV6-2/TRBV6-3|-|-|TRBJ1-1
CASSTHANTEAFF
TGTGCCAGCAGTACACACGCGAACACTGAAGCTTTCTTT
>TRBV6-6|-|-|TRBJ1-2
CASSYDGYYGYTF
TGTGCCAGCAGTTATGATGGCTACTATGGCTACACCTTC
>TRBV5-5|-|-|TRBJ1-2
CASSLAPQGPGYTF
TGTGCCAGCAGCTTGGCCCCTCAGGGACCTGGCTACACCTTC
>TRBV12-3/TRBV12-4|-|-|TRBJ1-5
CASRMTRHQPQHF
TGTGCCAGCAGAATGACCAGACATCAGCCCCAGCATTTT
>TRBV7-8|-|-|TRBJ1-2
CASSLGPNYGYTF
TGTGCCAGCAGCTTAGGCCCTAACTATGGCTACACCTTC
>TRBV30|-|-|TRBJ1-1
CAWRTGVTEAFF
TGTGCCTGGAGGACAGGCGTCACTGAAGCTTTCTTT
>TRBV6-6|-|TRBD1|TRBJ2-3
CASIAAGTGGMDTQYF
TGTGCCAGCATCGCGGCTGGGACAGGGGGCATGGATACGCAGTATTTT
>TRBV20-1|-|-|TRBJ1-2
CSAPIRYGYTF
TGCAGTGCCCCGATCCGCTATGGCTACACCTTC
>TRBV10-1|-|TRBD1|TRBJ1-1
CASRGQDTEAFF
TGCGCCAGCAGGGGACAGGACACTGAAGCTTTCTTT
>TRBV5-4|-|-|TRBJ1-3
CASSLDLSGNTIYF
TGTGCCAGCAGCTTGGATCTCTCTGGAAACACCATATATTTT
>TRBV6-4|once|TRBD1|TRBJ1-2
CASSSSTGAPLQF
TGTGCCAGCAGTTCCTCGACAGGGGCGCCTTTACAATTC
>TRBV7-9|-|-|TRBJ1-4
CASSVGENEKLFF
TGTGCCAGCAGCGTGGGGGAGAATGAAAAACTGTTTTTT
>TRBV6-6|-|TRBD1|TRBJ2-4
CASSPRSTGTPNIQYF
TGTGCCAGCAGTCCCCGCTCGACAGGGACCCCAAACATTCAGTACTTC
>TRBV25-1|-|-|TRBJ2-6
CASSKFSGANVLTF
TGTGCCAGCAGTAAGTTCTCTGGGGCCAACGTCCTGACTTTC
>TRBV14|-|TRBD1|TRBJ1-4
CASSQTGEEKLFF
TGTGCCAGCAGCCAAACAGGGGAGGAAAAACTGTTTTTT
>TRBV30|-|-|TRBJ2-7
CAWRNLGGPYEQYF
TGTGCCTGGCGTAATTTGGGCGGGCCCTACGAGCAGTACTTC
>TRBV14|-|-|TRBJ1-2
CASSQQGPFYGYTF
TGTGCCAGCAGCCAACAGGGGCCGTTCTATGGCTACACCTTC
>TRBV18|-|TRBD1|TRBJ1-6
CASSPGQGVSSPLHF
TGTGCCAGCTCACCTGGGCAGGGGGTTAGTTCACCCCTCCACTTT
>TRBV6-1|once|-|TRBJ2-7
CASSDRGDSYEQYF
TGTGCCAGCAGTGACAGAGGTGACTCCTACGAGCAGTACTTC